This T cell receptor beta chain was identified during a study of control samples from healthy donors and cancer patients. Generated by immunoSEQ multiplex PCR, the TCRdb table keeps only in-frame clones and is missing some. Of about 180,000 clones listed, approximately 90% were seen once; the top ten hold roughly 1.3%. With V trimmed by 5 bases and J by 7 bases, 4 bases remained unmatched. CDR3 length: 14 amino acids. Germline V gene sequence: CDR1 GTSNPN, CDR2 SVGIG (reference sequence). The sequenced material came from blood. The source of this sequence is a man younger than 45 in good health. The rearrangement joins TRBV30 to TRBJ1-6; TRBD1 agrees at 11 bases. The CDR3 DNA is TGTGCCTGGGGGGACAGGGGGTGGAATTCACCCCTCCACTTT. Protein: CAWGDRGWNSPLHF. Based on the CDR3 plus reference TRBV30 and TRBJ1-6, the full variable domain is SQTIHQWPATLVQPVGSPLSLECTVEGTSNPNLYWYRQAAGRGLQLLFYSVGIGQISSEVPQNLSASRPQDRQFILSSKKLLLSDSGFYLCAWGDRGWNSPLHFGNGTRLTVT.